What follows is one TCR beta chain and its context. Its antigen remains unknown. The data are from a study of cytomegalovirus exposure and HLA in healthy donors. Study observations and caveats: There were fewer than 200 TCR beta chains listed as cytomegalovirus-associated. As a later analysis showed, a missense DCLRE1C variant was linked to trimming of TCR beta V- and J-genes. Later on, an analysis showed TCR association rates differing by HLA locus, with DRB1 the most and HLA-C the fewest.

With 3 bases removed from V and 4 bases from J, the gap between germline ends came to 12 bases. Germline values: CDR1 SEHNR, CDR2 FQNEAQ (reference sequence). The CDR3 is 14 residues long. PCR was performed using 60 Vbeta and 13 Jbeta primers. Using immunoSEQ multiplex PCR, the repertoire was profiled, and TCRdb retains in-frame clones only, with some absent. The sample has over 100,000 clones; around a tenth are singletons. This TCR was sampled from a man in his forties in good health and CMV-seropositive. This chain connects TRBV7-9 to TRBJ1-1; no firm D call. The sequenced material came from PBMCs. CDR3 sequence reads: CASSFRGEGTEAFF. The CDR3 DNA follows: TGTGCCAGCAGCTTCCGGGGAGAGGGCACTGAAGCTTTCTTT. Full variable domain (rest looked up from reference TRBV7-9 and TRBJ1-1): DTGVSQNPRHKITKRGQNVTFRCDPISEHNRLYWYRQTLGQGPEFLTYFQNEAQLEKSRLLSDRFSAERPKGSFSTLEIQRTEQGDSAMYLCASSFRGEGTEAFFGQGTRLTVV.